This T cell receptor (beta chain) came from a study of blood T cell repertoires in COVID-19. Study-wide context: PBMCs, B-cell-depleted T cells, or T cells provided the cDNA or gDNA that made up the material.

Allocation to cohorts depended on clinical history reported by the participants. Some clones are missing from TCRdb's copy, which holds only in-frame ones; the method was immunoSEQ multiplex PCR. Here the sample spans roughly 250,000 clones, roughly 87% being singletons. Germline lookup yields CDR1 SGHAT and CDR2 FQNNGV. The CDR3 runs 16 residues. Germline trimming cut 4 bases from V and 2 bases from J; bases unmatched to any gene: 6. The chain carries TRBV11-2 and TRBJ2-3, with TRBD2 identical over 10 bases. This TCR came from a young woman with acute COVID-19. The sample taken for sequencing was PBMCs or T cells enriched from blood (not recorded which). In DNA form, the CDR3 reads TGTGCCAGCAGCTCTGGACTAGCGGACATCACAGATACGCAGTATTTT. Its translation is CASSSGLADITDTQYF.